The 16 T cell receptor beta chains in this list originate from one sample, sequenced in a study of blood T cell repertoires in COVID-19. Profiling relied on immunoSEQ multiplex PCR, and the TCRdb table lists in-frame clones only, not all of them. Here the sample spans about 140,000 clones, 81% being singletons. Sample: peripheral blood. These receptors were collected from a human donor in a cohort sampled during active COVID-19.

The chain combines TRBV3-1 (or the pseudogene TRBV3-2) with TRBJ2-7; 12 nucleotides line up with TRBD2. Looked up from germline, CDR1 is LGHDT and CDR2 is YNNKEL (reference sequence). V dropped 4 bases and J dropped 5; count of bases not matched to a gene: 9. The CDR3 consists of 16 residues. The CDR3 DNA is TGTGCCAGCAGCCCGAGCTCTAGCGGGAGGGTCCACGAGCAGTACTTC. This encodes CASSPSSSGRVHEQYF.

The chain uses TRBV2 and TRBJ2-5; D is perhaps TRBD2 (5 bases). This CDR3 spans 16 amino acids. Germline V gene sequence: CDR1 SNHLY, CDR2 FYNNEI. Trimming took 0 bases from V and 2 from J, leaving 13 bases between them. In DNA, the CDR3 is TGTGCCAGCAGTGAAGCGCTTAGCGTCGGTCAAGAGACCCAGTACTTC. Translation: CASSEALSVGQETQYF.

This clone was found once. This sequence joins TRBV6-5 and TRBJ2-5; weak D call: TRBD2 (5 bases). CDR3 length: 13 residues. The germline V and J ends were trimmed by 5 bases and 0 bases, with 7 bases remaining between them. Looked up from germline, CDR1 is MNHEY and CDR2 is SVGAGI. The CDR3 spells CASSSGYQETQYF. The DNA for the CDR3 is TGTGCCAGCAGTAGCGGATACCAAGAGACCCAGTACTTC.

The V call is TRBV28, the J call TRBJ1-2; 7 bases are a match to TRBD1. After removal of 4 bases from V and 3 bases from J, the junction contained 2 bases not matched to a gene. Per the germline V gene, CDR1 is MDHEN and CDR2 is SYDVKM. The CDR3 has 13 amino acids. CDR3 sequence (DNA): TGTGCCAGCAGTTCTGGACAGGACTATGGCTACACCTTC. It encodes CASSSGQDYGYTF.

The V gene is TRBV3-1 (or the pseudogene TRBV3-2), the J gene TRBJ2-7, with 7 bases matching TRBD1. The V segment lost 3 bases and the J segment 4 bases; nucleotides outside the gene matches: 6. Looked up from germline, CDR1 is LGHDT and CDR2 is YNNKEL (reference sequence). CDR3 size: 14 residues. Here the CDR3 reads CASSQPSGGYEQYF. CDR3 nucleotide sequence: TGTGCCAGCAGCCAGCCCTCAGGGGGTTACGAGCAGTACTTC.

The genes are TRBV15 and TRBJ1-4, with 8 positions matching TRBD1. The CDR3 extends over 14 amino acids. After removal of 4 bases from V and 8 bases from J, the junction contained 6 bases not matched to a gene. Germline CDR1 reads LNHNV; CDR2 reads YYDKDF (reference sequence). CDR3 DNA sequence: TGTGCCACCAGCATCGCAGGGGGCAACGAAAAACTGTTTTTT. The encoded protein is CATSIAGGNEKLFF.

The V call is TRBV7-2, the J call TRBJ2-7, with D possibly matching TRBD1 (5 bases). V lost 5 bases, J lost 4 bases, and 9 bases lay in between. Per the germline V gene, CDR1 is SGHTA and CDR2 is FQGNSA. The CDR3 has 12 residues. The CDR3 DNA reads TGTGCCAGCAGCCAAGACAGTTACGAGCAGTACTTC. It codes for CASSQDSYEQYF. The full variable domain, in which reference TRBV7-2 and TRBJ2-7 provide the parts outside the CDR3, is GAGVSQSPSNKVTEKGKDVELRCDPISGHTALYWYRQSLGQGLEFLIYFQGNSAPDKSGLPSDRFSAERTGGSVSTLTIQRTQQEDSAVYLCASSQDSYEQYFGPGTRLTVT.

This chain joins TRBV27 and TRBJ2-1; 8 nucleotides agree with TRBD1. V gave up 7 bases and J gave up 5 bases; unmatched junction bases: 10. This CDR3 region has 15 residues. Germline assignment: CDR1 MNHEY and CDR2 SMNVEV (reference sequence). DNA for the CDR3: TGTGCCAGCATCGGACAGGGCGGATCCGACAATGAGCAGTTCTTC. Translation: CASIGQGGSDNEQFF.

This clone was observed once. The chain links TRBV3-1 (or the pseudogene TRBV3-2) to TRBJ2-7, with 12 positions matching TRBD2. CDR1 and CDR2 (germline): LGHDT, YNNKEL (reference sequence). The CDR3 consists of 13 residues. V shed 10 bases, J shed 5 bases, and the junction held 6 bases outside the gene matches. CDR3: CATRTSGTNEQYF. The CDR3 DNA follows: TGTGCCACCAGGACTAGCGGGACCAACGAGCAGTACTTC.

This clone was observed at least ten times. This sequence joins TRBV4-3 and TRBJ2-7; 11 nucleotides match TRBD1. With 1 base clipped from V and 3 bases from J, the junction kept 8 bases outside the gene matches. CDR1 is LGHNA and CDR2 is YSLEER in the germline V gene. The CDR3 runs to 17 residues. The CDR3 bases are TGCGCCAGCAGCCAAGGGACAGGGGGCGGGAGACACTACGAGCAGTACTTC. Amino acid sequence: CASSQGTGGGRHYEQYF.

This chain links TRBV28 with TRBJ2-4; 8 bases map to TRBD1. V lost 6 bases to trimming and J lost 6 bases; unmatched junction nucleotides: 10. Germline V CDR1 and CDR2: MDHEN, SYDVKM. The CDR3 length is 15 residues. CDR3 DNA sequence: TGTGCCAGCAGGGAAGGACAGGGCGGTAGAAACATTCAGTACTTC. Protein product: CASREGQGGRNIQYF. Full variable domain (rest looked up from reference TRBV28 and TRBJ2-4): DVKVTQSSRYLVKRTGEKVFLECVQDMDHENMFWYRQDPGLGLRLIYFSYDVKMKEKGDIPEGYSVSREKKERFSLILESASTNQTSMYLCASREGQGGRNIQYFGAGTRLSVL.

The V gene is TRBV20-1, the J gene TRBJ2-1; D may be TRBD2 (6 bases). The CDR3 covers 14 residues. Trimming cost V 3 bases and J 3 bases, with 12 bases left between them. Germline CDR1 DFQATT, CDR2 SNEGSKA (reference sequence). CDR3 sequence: CSASSLANYNEQFF. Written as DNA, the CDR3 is TGCAGTGCTAGTAGTCTAGCGAACTACAATGAGCAGTTCTTC.

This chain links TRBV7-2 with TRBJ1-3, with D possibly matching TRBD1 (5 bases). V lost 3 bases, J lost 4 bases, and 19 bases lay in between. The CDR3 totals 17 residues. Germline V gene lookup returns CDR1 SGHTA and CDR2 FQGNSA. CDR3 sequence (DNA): TGTGCCAGCAGCTTGGGATTCAGACAGCTTACAGGAAACACCATATATTTT. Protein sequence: CASSLGFRQLTGNTIYF.

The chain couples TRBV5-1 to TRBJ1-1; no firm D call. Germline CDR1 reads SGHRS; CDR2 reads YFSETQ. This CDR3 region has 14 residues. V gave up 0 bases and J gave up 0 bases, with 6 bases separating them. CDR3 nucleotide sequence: TGCGCCAGCAGCTTGGAACAGCTGAACACTGAAGCTTTCTTT. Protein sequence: CASSLEQLNTEAFF.

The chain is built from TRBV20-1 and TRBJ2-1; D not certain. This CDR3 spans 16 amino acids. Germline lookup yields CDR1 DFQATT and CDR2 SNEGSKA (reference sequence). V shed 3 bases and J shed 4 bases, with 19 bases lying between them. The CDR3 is CSASRKRSVNYNEQFF. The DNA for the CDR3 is TGCAGTGCTAGTCGAAAGAGGTCAGTCAATTACAATGAGCAGTTCTTC.

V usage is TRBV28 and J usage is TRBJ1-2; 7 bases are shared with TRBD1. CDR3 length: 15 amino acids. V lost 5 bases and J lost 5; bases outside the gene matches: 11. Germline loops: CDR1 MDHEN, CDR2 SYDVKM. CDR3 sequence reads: CASSATGTVLYGYTF. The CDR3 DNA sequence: TGTGCCAGCAGTGCCACCGGGACAGTCCTGTATGGCTACACCTTC.